A single sample gave rise to the 16 T cell receptor beta chains below, sequenced in a study of brain T cells in children with intractable seizures. Assay: immunoSEQ multiplex PCR; the TCRdb copy retains only in-frame clones and omits some. The table lists hundreds of thousands of clones, more than 85% of them singletons. The time point here: blood from clinic visit 5 months post-surgery; TSC patient then seizure free. This material consisted of peripheral blood, taken around 5 months after surgery. The receptor source for this set is a boy under two years old with tuberous sclerosis and intractable seizures.

The V gene is TRBV12-3 or TRBV12-4, the J gene TRBJ2-7; 7 nucleotides agree with TRBD2. With 5 bases clipped from V and 2 bases from J, the junction kept 3 bases outside the gene matches. This CDR3 contains 13 residues. CDR3 protein: CASSSGKPYEQYF. In nucleotides, the CDR3 is TGTGCCAGCAGTAGCGGGAAACCCTACGAGCAGTACTTC.

This clone appeared once. The rearrangement links TRBV9 to TRBJ2-7, with 8 bases aligning to TRBD2. Germline V gene sequence: CDR1 SGDLS, CDR2 YYNGEE. The trim removed 5 bases at V and 0 bases at J, leaving 1 base unmatched. The CDR3 extends over 13 amino acids. For the CDR3, the DNA is TGTGCCAGCAGTAGCGGGGACTCCTACGAGCAGTACTTC. It codes for CASSSGDSYEQYF.

The chain recombines TRBV6-5 with TRBJ1-1, with 7 bases aligning to TRBD1. V lost 0 bases, J lost 2 bases, and 3 bases stayed unmatched. The CDR3 contains 15 residues. Germline CDR1 is MNHEY and CDR2 is SVGAGI. CDR3 in DNA: TGTGCCAGCAGTTACTCGGAAGGGGGCAACACTGAAGCTTTCTTT. It is translated as CASSYSEGGNTEAFF.

This clone has just one count. The J gene is TRBJ2-1, the V gene TRBV6-5; 11 nucleotides line up with TRBD2. This CDR3 has 15 residues. The V and J ends lost 6 bases and 5 bases, in that order; junction bases with no gene match: 6. Germline loops: CDR1 MNHEY, CDR2 SVGAGI. The CDR3 DNA reads TGTGCCAGCAGCGGGATAGCGGGAGGGCACAATGAGCAGTTCTTC. Translated: CASSGIAGGHNEQFF.

This clone was recorded once. The rearrangement joins TRBV7-9 to TRBJ2-2; 7 bases are shared with TRBD1. Germline CDR1 is SEHNR and CDR2 is FQNEAQ (reference sequence). After removal of 6 bases from V and 3 bases from J, the junction contained 7 bases not matched to a gene. The CDR3 spans 15 residues. The chain's CDR3 is CASRGWQGDTGELFF. The CDR3 coding sequence is TGTGCCAGCAGGGGGTGGCAGGGGGACACCGGGGAGCTGTTTTTT.

J is TRBJ1-2 and V is TRBV20-1; possibly TRBD1 for D (5 bases). Between the trimmed V and J ends, which lost 5 bases and 6 bases, there was a span of 7 bases. This CDR3 is built from 10 residues. The germline gives CDR1 DFQATT, CDR2 SNEGSKA (reference sequence). The CDR3 loop reads CSAGGDGYTF. CDR3 DNA: TGCAGTGCTGGAGGGGATGGCTACACCTTC.

This clone came up once. V is TRBV28 and J is TRBJ2-1; 7 bases align to TRBD2. V was pared by 2 bases and J by 2 bases, with 3 bases of the junction left unmatched. Germline V CDR1 and CDR2: MDHEN, SYDVKM. The CDR3 runs to 15 residues. The DNA of the CDR3 is TGTGCCAGCAGTTTACCCGGGACTACCTACAATGAGCAGTTCTTC. Encoded protein: CASSLPGTTYNEQFF.

The V gene is TRBV19, the J gene TRBJ1-1; D may be TRBD1 (5 bases). The ends were cut back, 6 bases at V and 4 bases at J, with 15 bases in the middle. Germline V gene sequence: CDR1 LNHDA, CDR2 SQIVND (reference sequence). CDR3 length: 14 residues. DNA for the CDR3: TGTGCCAGTAGCCTGATAGACAGAGCCACTGAAGCTTTCTTT. Translating it yields CASSLIDRATEAFF.

The rearrangement uses TRBV6-1 and TRBJ1-6; unclear D gene. Germline V gene sequence: CDR1 MNHNS, CDR2 SASEGT. This CDR3 contains 13 residues. The V end lost 0 bases, the J end lost 7 bases, and 4 bases lay between the germline ends. CDR3 bases: TGTGCCAGCAGTGAAGCAGGCAATTCACCCCTCCACTTT. Translation gives CASSEAGNSPLHF.

The chain recombines TRBV28 with TRBJ2-1; D gene ambiguous. The CDR3 is 15 residues long. V shed 5 bases and J shed 6 bases, with 17 bases lying between them. Germline loops: CDR1 MDHEN, CDR2 SYDVKM. In DNA form, the CDR3 reads TGTGCCAGCAGTCCTACACCTGGACGGGTCAATGAGCAGTTCTTC. This gives the protein CASSPTPGRVNEQFF.

The chain has TRBV10-3 and TRBJ2-7; TRBD1 matches at 9 bases. This CDR3 is built from 14 residues. The germline V gene encodes CDR1 ENHRY and CDR2 SYGVKD. J gave up 2 bases and V 11 bases, and 10 bases lay outside the gene matches. CDR3 coding DNA: TGTGCCGCAGCACCGGGACAGGGCCCCTACGAGCAGTACTTC. It encodes CAAAPGQGPYEQYF.

The gene calls are TRBV5-1 and TRBJ1-1, with D perhaps matching TRBD1 (6 bases). Between the trimmed V and J ends, which lost 4 bases and 2 bases, there was a span of 12 bases. Germline lookup yields CDR1 SGHRS and CDR2 YFSETQ. The CDR3 consists of 14 residues. The CDR3, as DNA: TGCGCCAGCAGCCCCCGGGACATTAACACTGAAGCTTTCTTT. It translates to CASSPRDINTEAFF.

The chain employs TRBV7-8 and TRBJ2-7; a weak D match, TRBD2 (5 bases). The germline V and J ends were trimmed by 2 bases and 5 bases, with 13 bases remaining between them. The CDR3 consists of 14 residues. Germline CDR1 reads SGHVS; CDR2 reads FQNEAQ. The CDR3 DNA sequence: TGTGCCAGCAGCTTAATCCTAGCAGTCCACGAGCAGTACTTC. Its translation is CASSLILAVHEQYF.

The chain uses TRBV24-1 and TRBJ2-1, with 12 positions matching TRBD2. V lost 9 bases, J lost 5 bases, and 13 bases stayed unmatched. Germline V gene data show CDR1 as KGHDR and CDR2 as SFDVKD. There are 17 residues in the CDR3. CDR3: CATSPTSGSPTDNEQFF. CDR3 nucleotide sequence: TGTGCCACCTCGCCGACTAGCGGGAGTCCAACCGACAATGAGCAGTTCTTC.

V usage is TRBV2 and J usage is TRBJ1-4; 11 bases align to TRBD1. V lost 8 bases, J lost 3 bases, and 5 bases stayed unmatched. Germline V gene data show CDR1 as SNHLY and CDR2 as FYNNEI. The CDR3 loop spans 15 amino acids. The CDR3 spells CASGQGAAANEKLFF. Here the CDR3 DNA reads TGTGCCAGCGGACAGGGGGCGGCAGCTAATGAAAAACTGTTTTTT. Complete variable domain (other parts from reference TRBV2 and TRBJ1-4): EPEVTQTPSHQVTQMGQEVILRCVPISNHLYFYWYRQILGQKVEFLVSFYNNEISEKSEIFDDQFSVERPDGSNFTLKIRSTKLEDSAMYFCASGQGAAANEKLFFGSGTQLSVL.

This clone was seen more than once but under ten times. This chain joins TRBV5-6 and TRBJ1-3; D remains ambiguous. V gave up 1 base and J gave up 2 bases, with 7 bases separating them. Germline CDR1 and CDR2: SGHDT and YYEEEE. This CDR3 contains 14 residues. CDR3 in amino acids: CASSLRYAGNTIYF. The CDR3 nucleotides read TGTGCCAGCAGCTTGCGGTACGCTGGAAACACCATATATTTT.